This T cell receptor beta chain stems from a study of tumor-infiltrating lymphocytes in localized non-small cell lung cancer. The wider study: Several tumor histologies, both smoking statuses, and some post-neoadjuvant chemotherapy samples were included.

Clones were read by immunoSEQ multiplex PCR, and TCRdb kept only the in-frame ones, dropping some. The sample contains about 16,000 clones, 70% to 85% of which appear only once. About this clone itself: Its antigen is unknown.

V gave up 0 bases and J gave up 3 bases, with 5 bases separating them. The CDR3 spans 13 residues. Germline V gene sequence: CDR1 ENHRY, CDR2 SYGVKD. Study conclusions and caveats: IM1 and IM2 tumors showed no difference in T-cell fraction. Available tissue quantity limited TCR sequencing to a patient subset.

V gene TRBV10-3 combines with J gene TRBJ2-5; D may be TRBD2 (5 bases). The material sequenced was lung tumor tissue. The receptor was isolated from a human donor with non-small cell lung cancer. Written as DNA, the CDR3 is TGTGCCATCAGTGAGTCGGGAGAAGAGACCCAGTACTTC. It encodes CAISESGEETQYF.